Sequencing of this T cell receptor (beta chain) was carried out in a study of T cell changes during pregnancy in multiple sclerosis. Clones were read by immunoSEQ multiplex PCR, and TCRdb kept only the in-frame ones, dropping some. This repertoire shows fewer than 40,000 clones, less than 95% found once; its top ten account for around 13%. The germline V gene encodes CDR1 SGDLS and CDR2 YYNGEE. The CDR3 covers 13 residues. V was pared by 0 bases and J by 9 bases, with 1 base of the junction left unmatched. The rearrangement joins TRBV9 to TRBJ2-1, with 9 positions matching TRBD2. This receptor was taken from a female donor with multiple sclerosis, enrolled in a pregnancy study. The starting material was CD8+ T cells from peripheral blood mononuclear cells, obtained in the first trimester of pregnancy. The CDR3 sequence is CASSVVAGAEQFF. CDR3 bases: TGTGCCAGCAGCGTAGTAGCGGGAGCTGAGCAGTTCTTC.